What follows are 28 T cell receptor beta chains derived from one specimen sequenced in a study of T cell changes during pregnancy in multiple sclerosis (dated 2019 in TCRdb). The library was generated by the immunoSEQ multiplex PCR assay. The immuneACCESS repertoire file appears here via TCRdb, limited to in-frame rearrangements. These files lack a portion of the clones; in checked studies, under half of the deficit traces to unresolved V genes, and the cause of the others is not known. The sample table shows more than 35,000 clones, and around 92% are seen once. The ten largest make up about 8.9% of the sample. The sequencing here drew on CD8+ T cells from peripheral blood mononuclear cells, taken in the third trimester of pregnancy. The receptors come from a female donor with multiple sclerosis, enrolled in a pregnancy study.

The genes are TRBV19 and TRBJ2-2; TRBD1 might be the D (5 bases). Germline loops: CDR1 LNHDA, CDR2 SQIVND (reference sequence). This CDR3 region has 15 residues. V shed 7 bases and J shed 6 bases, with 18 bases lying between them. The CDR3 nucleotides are TGTGCCAGTACCCCTCAGGGCTGGGGTCCCGGGGAGCTGTTTTTT. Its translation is CASTPQGWGPGELFF.

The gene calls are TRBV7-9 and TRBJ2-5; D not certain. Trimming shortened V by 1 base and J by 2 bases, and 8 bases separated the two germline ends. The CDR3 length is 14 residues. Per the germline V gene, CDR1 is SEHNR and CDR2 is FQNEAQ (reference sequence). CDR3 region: CASSLVLAQETQYF. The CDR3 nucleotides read TGTGCCAGCAGCTTAGTCTTAGCTCAAGAGACCCAGTACTTC.

Here the CDR3 reads CASSVDSGELFF. CDR3 DNA sequence: TGTGCCAGCAGCGTAGACAGCGGGGAGCTGTTTTTT. This rearrangement joins TRBV9 to TRBJ2-2; D is uncertain. Germline values: CDR1 SGDLS, CDR2 YYNGEE. The CDR3 spans 12 residues. V was trimmed by 0 bases and J by 7 bases, leaving 4 bases between them. Using reference TRBV9 and TRBJ2-2 for the parts outside the CDR3, the full variable domain is DSGVTQTPKHLITATGQRVTLRCSPRSGDLSVYWYQQSLDQGLQFLIQYYNGEERAKGNILERFSAQQFPDLHSELNLSSLELGDSALYFCASSVDSGELFFGEGSRLTVL.

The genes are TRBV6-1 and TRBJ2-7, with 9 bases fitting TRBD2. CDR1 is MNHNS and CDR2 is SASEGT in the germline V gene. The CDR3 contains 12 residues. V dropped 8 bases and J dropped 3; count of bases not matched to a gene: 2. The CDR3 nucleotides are TGTGCCAGCCTGACTAGCGGCTACGAGCAGTACTTC. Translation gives CASLTSGYEQYF.

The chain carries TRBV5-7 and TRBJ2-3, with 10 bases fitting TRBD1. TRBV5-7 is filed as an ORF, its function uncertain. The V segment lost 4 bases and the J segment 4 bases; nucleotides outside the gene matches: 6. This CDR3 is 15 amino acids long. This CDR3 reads CASSPTGGESDTQYF. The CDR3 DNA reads TGTGCCAGCAGCCCGACAGGGGGCGAGTCAGATACGCAGTATTTT.

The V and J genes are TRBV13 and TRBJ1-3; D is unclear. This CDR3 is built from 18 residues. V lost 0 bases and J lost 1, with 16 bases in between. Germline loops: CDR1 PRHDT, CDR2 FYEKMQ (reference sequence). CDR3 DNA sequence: TGTGCCAGCAGCTTAGGGGGCAGCCCGACGAGTTCTGGAAACACCATATATTTT. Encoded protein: CASSLGGSPTSSGNTIYF.

The CDR3 here is CASGGTSGGADEQFF. The CDR3, as DNA: TGTGCCAGCGGAGGAACTAGCGGGGGGGCCGATGAGCAGTTCTTC. The rearrangement joins TRBV6-1 to TRBJ2-1, with 13 bases identical to TRBD2. CDR1 is MNHNS, CDR2 SASEGT, per germline. This CDR3 is 15 amino acids long. Trimming cost V 8 bases and J 8 bases; bases outside gene matches: 9.

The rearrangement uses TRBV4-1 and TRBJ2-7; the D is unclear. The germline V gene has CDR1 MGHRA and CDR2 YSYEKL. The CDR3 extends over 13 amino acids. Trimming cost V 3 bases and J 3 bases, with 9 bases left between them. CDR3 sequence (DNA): TGCGCCAGCAGCCAGGCCCAAAACTACGAGCAGTACTTC. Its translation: CASSQAQNYEQYF.

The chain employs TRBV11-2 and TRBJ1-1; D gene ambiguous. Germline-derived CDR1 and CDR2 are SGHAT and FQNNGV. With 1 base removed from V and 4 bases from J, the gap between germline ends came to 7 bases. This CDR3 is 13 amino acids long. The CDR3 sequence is CASSLGPGTEAFF. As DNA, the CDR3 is TGTGCCAGCAGCTTAGGGCCAGGCACTGAAGCTTTCTTT.

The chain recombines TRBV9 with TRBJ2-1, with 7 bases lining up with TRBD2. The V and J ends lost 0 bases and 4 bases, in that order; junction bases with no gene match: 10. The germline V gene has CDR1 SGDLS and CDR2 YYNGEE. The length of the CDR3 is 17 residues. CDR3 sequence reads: CASSVDWGGVGYNEQFF. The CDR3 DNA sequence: TGTGCCAGCAGCGTAGATTGGGGGGGGGTAGGGTACAATGAGCAGTTCTTC. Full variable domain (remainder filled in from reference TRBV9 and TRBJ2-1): DSGVTQTPKHLITATGQRVTLRCSPRSGDLSVYWYQQSLDQGLQFLIQYYNGEERAKGNILERFSAQQFPDLHSELNLSSLELGDSALYFCASSVDWGGVGYNEQFFGPGTRLTVL.

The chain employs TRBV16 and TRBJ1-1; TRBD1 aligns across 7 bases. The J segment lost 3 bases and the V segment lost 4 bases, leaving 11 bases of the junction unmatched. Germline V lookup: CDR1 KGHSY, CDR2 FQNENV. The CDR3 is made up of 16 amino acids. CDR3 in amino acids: CASSRGSTGVHTEAFF. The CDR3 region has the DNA TGTGCCAGCAGCCGGGGGTCCACAGGGGTCCACACTGAAGCTTTCTTT.

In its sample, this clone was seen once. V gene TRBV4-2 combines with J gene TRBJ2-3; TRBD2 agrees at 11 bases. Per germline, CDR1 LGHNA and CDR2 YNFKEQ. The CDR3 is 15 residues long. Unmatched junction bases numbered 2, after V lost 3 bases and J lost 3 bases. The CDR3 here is CASSQTSGDTDTQYF. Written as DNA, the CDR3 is TGTGCCAGCAGCCAGACTAGCGGGGATACAGATACGCAGTATTTT.

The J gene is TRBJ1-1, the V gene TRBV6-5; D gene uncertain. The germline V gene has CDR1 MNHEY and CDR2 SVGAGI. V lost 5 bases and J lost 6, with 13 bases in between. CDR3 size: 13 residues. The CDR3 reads CASSGPNNPEAFF. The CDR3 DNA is TGTGCCAGCAGTGGGCCTAACAACCCTGAAGCTTTCTTT.

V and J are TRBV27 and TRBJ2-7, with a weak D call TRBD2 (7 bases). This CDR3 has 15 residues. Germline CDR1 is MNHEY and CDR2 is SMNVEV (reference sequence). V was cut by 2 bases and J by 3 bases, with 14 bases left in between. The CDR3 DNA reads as TGTGCCAGCAGTTTACTAGGGGGGGCTGGCTACGAGCAGTACTTC. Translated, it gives CASSLLGGAGYEQYF.

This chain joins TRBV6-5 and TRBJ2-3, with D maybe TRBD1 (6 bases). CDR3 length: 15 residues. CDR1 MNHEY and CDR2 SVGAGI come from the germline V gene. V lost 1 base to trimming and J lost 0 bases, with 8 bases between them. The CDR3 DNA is TGTGCCAGCAGTTACTTGGGACATAGCACAGATACGCAGTATTTT. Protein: CASSYLGHSTDTQYF.

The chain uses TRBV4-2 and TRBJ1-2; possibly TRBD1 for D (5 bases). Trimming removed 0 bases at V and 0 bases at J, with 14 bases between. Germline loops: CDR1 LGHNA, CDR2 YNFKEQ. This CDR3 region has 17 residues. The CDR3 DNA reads TGTGCCAGCAGCCAAGAGGCGGGGCTACCCGCTAACTATGGCTACACCTTC. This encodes CASSQEAGLPANYGYTF.

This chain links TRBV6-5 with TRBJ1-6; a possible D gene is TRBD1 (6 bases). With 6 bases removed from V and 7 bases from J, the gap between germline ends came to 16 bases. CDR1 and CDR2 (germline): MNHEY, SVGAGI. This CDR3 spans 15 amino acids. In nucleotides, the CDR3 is TGTGCCAGCAGCCAACGGGACACTGAGAATTCACCCCTCCACTTT. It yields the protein CASSQRDTENSPLHF.

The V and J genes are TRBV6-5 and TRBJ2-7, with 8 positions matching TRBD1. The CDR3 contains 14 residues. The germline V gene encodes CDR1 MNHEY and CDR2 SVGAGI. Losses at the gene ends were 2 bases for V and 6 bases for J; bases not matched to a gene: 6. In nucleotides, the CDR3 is TGTGCCAGCAGTTACGACAGGGGACGAAGCGAGCAGTACTTC. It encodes CASSYDRGRSEQYF.

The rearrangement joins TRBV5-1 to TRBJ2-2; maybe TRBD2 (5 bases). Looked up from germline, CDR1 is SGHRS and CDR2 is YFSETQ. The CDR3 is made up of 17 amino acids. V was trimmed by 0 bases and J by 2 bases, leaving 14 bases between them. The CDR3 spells CASSLDGLSANTGELFF. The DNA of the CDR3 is TGCGCCAGCAGCTTGGATGGGCTTAGCGCAAACACCGGGGAGCTGTTTTTT.

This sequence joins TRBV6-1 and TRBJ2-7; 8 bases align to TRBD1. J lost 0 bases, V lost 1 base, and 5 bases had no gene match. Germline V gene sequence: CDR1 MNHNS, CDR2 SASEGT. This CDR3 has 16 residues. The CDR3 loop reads CASSEGTGLSSYEQYF. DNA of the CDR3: TGTGCCAGCAGTGAAGGGACAGGGCTCAGCTCCTACGAGCAGTACTTC.

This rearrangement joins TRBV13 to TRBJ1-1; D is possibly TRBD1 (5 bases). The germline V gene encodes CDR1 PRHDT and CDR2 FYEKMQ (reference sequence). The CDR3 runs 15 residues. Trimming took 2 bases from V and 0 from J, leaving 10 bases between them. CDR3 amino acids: CASSLWAGVNTEAFF. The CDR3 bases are TGTGCCAGCAGCTTATGGGCGGGGGTGAACACTGAAGCTTTCTTT.

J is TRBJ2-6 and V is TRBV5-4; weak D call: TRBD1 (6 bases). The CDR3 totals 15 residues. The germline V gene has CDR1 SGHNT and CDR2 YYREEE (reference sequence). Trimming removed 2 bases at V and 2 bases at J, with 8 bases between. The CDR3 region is CASSFKGAGANVLTF. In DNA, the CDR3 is TGTGCCAGCAGCTTTAAGGGGGCTGGGGCCAACGTCCTGACTTTC.

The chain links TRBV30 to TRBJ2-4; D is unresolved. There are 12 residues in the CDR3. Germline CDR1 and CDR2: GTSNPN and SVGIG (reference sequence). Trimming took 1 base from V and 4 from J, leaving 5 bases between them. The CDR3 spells CAWSDSKNIQYF. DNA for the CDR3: TGTGCCTGGAGTGACTCGAAAAACATTCAGTACTTC.

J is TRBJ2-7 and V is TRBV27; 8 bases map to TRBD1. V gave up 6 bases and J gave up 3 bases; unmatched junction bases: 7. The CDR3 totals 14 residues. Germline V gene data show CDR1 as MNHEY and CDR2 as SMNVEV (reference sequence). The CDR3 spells CASSPGGLGYEQYF. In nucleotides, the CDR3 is TGTGCCAGCAGCCCAGGGGGCCTCGGCTACGAGCAGTACTTC.

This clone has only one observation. CDR3 residues: CASSEGGLTYYNEQFF. The CDR3 DNA reads TGTGCCAGCAGTGAAGGGGGACTGACTTATTACAATGAGCAGTTCTTC. The gene calls are TRBV6-1 and TRBJ2-1; the D gene is possibly TRBD2 (6 bases). The CDR3 has 16 residues. The V gene's germline CDR1 is MNHNS and CDR2 SASEGT. The germline V and J ends were trimmed by 1 base and 4 bases, with 14 bases remaining between them.

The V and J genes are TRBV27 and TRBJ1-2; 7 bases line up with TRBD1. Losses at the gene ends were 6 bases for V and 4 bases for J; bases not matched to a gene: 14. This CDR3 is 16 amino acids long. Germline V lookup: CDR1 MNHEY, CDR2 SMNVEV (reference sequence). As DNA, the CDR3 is TGTGCCAGCAGCTACTCCCCGGACAGGCCCAGCTATGGCTACACCTTC. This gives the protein CASSYSPDRPSYGYTF.

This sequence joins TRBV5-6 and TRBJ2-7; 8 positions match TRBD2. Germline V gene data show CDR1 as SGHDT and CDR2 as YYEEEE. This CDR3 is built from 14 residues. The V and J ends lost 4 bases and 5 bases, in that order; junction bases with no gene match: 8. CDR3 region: CASSAARAGDEQYF. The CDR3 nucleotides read TGTGCCAGCAGCGCCGCCAGAGCGGGGGACGAGCAGTACTTC.

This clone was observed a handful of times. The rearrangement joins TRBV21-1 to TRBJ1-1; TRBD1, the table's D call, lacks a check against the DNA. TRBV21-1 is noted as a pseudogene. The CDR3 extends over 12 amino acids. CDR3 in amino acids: CASSTQGQEAFF. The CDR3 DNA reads TGTGCCAGCAGCACCCAGGGTCAAGAAGCTTTCTTT.